The 25 T cell receptor beta chains listed next were all sequenced from one sample in a study of T and B cells in COVID-19 patients. Each TRB amplification used about 230-550 ng of genomic DNA from blood. TRB rearrangements were amplified by multiplex PCR with BIOMED2 TRB-A/B primers. TCRdb re-called the multiplex PCR reads with MiXCR, one entry per CDR3 protein. The sample shows more than 7,500 distinct CDR3 sequences, 25% to 35% of them seen only once. The sample taken for sequencing was blood. These receptor sequences come from a human donor who had recovered from COVID-19.

The rearrangement joins TRBV29-1 to TRBJ2-7, with TRBD2 as a possible D gene (7 bases). This CDR3 contains 15 residues. Germline V gene data show CDR1 as SQVTM and CDR2 as ANQGSEA. The germline V and J ends were trimmed by 4 bases and 4 bases, with 20 bases remaining between them. The DNA for the CDR3 is TGCAGCGTTGTAGGGGGAGCGGGGACTATATACGAGCAGTACTTC. Protein: CSVVGGAGTIYEQYF.

In its sample, this clonotype is medium-sized. Germline is not matched at one junction end, which may reflect a read error. The gene calls are TRBV6-6 and TRBJ1-4, with TRBD1 as a possible D gene (5 bases). Germline V gives CDR1 MNHNY, CDR2 SVGAGI (reference sequence). The length of the CDR3 is 16 residues. CDR3 sequence: CASSGAVGATNEKLFF. The CDR3 nucleotides read TGTGCCAGCAGTGGAGCTGTAGGGGCAACAAATGAAAAACTGTTTTTT.

The gene calls are TRBV7-6 and TRBJ1-2, with TRBD1 as a possible D gene (5 bases). CDR1 is SGHVS and CDR2 is FNYEAQ in the germline V gene. The CDR3 loop spans 16 amino acids. Deletions cut 0 bases from V and 4 bases from J, with 15 bases between. DNA for the CDR3: TGTGCCAGCAGCTTAGCGCTCGGGGGGAAGGGCTATGGCTACACCTTC. Amino acids: CASSLALGGKGYGYTF.

Regarding this clonotype: This sequence may be a read error, since a much larger clone differs from it by one base. This chain joins TRBV6-5 and TRBJ2-7, with unresolved D. This CDR3 has 11 amino acids. Between the trimmed V and J ends, which lost 6 bases and 4 bases, there was a span of 7 bases. Germline V gene lookup returns CDR1 MNHEY and CDR2 SVGAGI. The CDR3 nucleotides are TGTGCCAGCAGCCTTTTATACGAGCAGTACGTC. Its translation is CASSLLYEQYV.

This clonotype has only a few counts. The CDR3 sequence is CASSLAIAGGTGELFF. The CDR3 bases are TGTGCCAGCAGCTTAGCGATAGCGGGGGGCACCGGGGAGCTGTTTTTT. The chain joins TRBV11-2 to TRBJ2-2, with 10 bases lining up with TRBD2. This CDR3 has 16 residues. Per the germline V gene, CDR1 is SGHAT and CDR2 is FQNNGV. With 1 base clipped from V and 4 bases from J, the junction kept 3 bases outside the gene matches. Full variable domain (outside the CDR3, taken from reference TRBV11-2 and TRBJ2-2): EAGVAQSPRYKIIEKRQSVAFWCNPISGHATLYWYQQILGQGPKLLIQFQNNGVVDDSQLPKDRFSAERLKGVDSTLKIQPAKLEDSAVYLCASSLAIAGGTGELFFGEGSRLTVL.

This clonotype is labeled as medium-sized. The chain has TRBV5-6 and TRBJ2-7; D is ambiguous. Germline assignment: CDR1 SGHDT and CDR2 YYEEEE. The germline V and J ends were trimmed by 1 base and 6 bases, with 8 bases remaining between them. The CDR3 totals 12 residues. The CDR3 sequence: CASSLKRTEQYV. Written as DNA, the CDR3 is TGTGCCAGCAGCTTGAAGCGAACCGAGCAGTACGTC.

This clonotype counts as medium-sized. V and J are TRBV19 and TRBJ1-2; TRBD1 might be the D (5 bases). V was shortened by 5 bases and J by 5 bases, with 9 bases between the two germline ends. The germline V gene has CDR1 LNHDA and CDR2 SQIVND (reference sequence). The CDR3 is 12 residues long. CDR3 loop: CASSVDTYGYTF. The CDR3, as DNA: TGTGCCAGTAGTGTGGACACTTATGGCTACACCTTC. The full variable domain, completed using reference TRBV19 and TRBJ1-2, is DGGITQSPKYLFRKEGQNVTLSCEQNLNHDAMYWYRQDPGQGLRLIYYSQIVNDFQKGDIAEGYSVSREKKESFPLTVTSAQKNPTAFYLCASSVDTYGYTFGSGTRLTVV.

This chain joins TRBV6-2 or TRBV6-3 and TRBJ1-5; a weak D match, TRBD1 (5 bases). The CDR3 is made up of 13 amino acids. The germline gives CDR1 MNHEY, CDR2 SVGEGT. V was cut by 5 bases and J by 8 bases, with 13 bases left in between. The CDR3 sequence is CASSERGGKPQHF. The CDR3 DNA is TGTGCCAGCAGTGAAAGGGGAGGGAAGCCCCAGCATTTT.

Worth noting for this clonotype: Without the conserved terminal phenylalanine or tryptophan, this CDR3 likely stems from a read error. No DNA is shown, since the ends of the CDR3 on it are uncertain; the CDR3 is the one TCRdb lists. The chain links TRBV5-6 to TRBJ1-1; the table's D call, TRBD1, was not checked against the DNA. The CDR3 is 12 amino acids in total, end residues counted. CDR1 is SGHDT, CDR2 YYEEEE, per germline. CDR3 in amino acids: CASSLEVGQQVI.

The rearrangement uses TRBV4-1 and TRBJ2-5; D call uncertain. Germline V CDR1 and CDR2: MGHRA, YSYEKL. The CDR3 totals 14 residues. Trimming left V 0 bases short and J 0 bases short, with 5 bases between. The CDR3 loop reads CASSQEPDQETQYF. The DNA for the CDR3 is TGCGCCAGCAGCCAAGAACCCGACCAAGAGACCCAGTACTTC.

This clonotype is judged medium-sized. V usage is TRBV11-1 and J usage is TRBJ2-5; D unresolved. Trimming removed 4 bases from V and 0 bases from J, with 12 bases in between. The germline gives CDR1 SGHAT, CDR2 FQDESV (reference sequence). The CDR3 is made up of 15 amino acids. The CDR3 DNA reads TGTGCCAGCAGCTCCTCCGGGTCATACCAAGAGACCCAGTACTTC. It is translated as CASSSSGSYQETQYF.

This chain links TRBV29-1 with TRBJ1-1; the match to TRBD1 covers 7 bases. From germline, CDR1 is SQVTM and CDR2 ANQGSEA. This CDR3 contains 16 residues. Germline trimming cut 1 base from V and 6 bases from J; bases unmatched to any gene: 14. CDR3 sequence reads: CSVEALRRDSMAEAFF. In DNA form, the CDR3 reads TGCAGCGTTGAAGCCCTGCGCCGGGACAGTATGGCTGAAGCTTTCTTT.

Turning to this clonotype: A single base separates this from a much larger clone, so it may be a read error. The genes are TRBV5-4 and TRBJ2-1; the match to TRBD2 covers 10 bases. J was trimmed by 16 bases and V by 0 bases; bases with no gene match: 16. The CDR3 length is 16 residues. The germline V gene has CDR1 SGHNT and CDR2 YYREEE (reference sequence). The CDR3 region has the DNA TGTGCCAGCAGCTTGGAGGGACTAGCGTGGGGAAGTCTCGGTTTCTTC. This codes for CASSLEGLAWGSLGFF.

This clonotype was observed a few times. This chain's CDR3 is CAWSVGGASNYEQYF. CDR3 in DNA: TGTGCCTGGAGTGTAGGGGGGGCTAGCAACTACGAGCAGTACTTC. This sequence joins TRBV30 and TRBJ2-7; D possibly corresponds to TRBD2 (7 bases). Trimming took off 0 bases at V and 3 bases at J, with 15 bases between the two ends. This CDR3 is 15 amino acids long. Germline lookup yields CDR1 GTSNPN and CDR2 SVGIG (reference sequence).

In its sample, this clonotype was seen a few times. The chain joins TRBV10-3 to TRBJ1-1; no clear D gene. CDR1 and CDR2 (germline): ENHRY, SYGVKD. V was cut by 3 bases and J by 4 bases, with 15 bases left in between. The CDR3 is 15 residues long. The CDR3 coding sequence is TGTGCCATCAGTGACCGGGCAGCCACCGTCACTGAAGCTTTCTTT. Protein sequence: CAISDRAATVTEAFF.

This clonotype was picked up many times. For the CDR3, the DNA is TGTGCCAGCAGTTCTACGGGGAACACCGGGGAGCTGTTTTTT. Translated, it gives CASSSTGNTGELFF. This chain links TRBV6-2 or TRBV6-3 with TRBJ2-2; D is ambiguous. The CDR3 covers 14 residues. Trimming cost V 4 bases and J 1 base, with 7 bases left between them. CDR1 is MNHEY and CDR2 is SVGEGT in the germline V gene.

The chain combines TRBV6-4 with TRBJ2-3; 9 bases map to TRBD1. After removal of 6 bases from V and 2 bases from J, the junction contained 6 bases not matched to a gene. Germline V gives CDR1 MRHNA, CDR2 SNTAGT. The CDR3 is made up of 15 amino acids. In nucleotides, the CDR3 is TGTGCCAGCAGCCCCGGGACAGGGCACACAGATACGCAGTATTTT. As protein: CASSPGTGHTDTQYF.

This sequence joins TRBV12-3 or TRBV12-4 and TRBJ1-1; D is perhaps TRBD1 (5 bases). The CDR3 loop spans 18 amino acids. V was trimmed by 3 bases and J by 0 bases, leaving 20 bases between them. The DNA for the CDR3 is TGTGCCAGCAGTTTCGGGGGACGGGGCCGAACAATGAACACTGAAGCTTTCTTT. Amino acids: CASSFGGRGRTMNTEAFF.

This clonotype was recorded at least ten times. V gene TRBV10-3 combines with J gene TRBJ2-1; D possibly uses TRBD1 or TRBD2 (6 bases each). The CDR3 spans 17 residues. V lost 0 bases and J lost 5, with 17 bases in between. Germline CDR1 ENHRY, CDR2 SYGVKD. The chain's CDR3 is CAISESIWGARDNEQFF. The CDR3 coding sequence is TGTGCCATCAGTGAGTCGATCTGGGGGGCTCGCGACAATGAGCAGTTCTTC.

The chain carries TRBV7-9 and TRBJ1-2; a possible D gene is TRBD1 (5 bases). CDR1 and CDR2 (germline): SEHNR, FQNEAQ (reference sequence). The CDR3 contains 16 residues. Trimming pared 5 bases from V and 4 bases from J, leaving 20 bases between. The CDR3 sequence: CASSAPQSRGFYGYTF. CDR3 sequence (DNA): TGTGCCAGCAGCGCCCCACAGTCCCGGGGCTTCTATGGCTACACCTTC.

This clonotype is termed medium-sized (0.01 to 0.1%). This CDR3 is CASSLAARGGRGELFF. In nucleotides, the CDR3 is TGTGCCAGCAGCTTAGCGGCGCGGGGGGGCCGCGGGGAGCTGTTTTTT. V usage is TRBV11-1 and J usage is TRBJ2-2, with 9 positions matching TRBD2. The germline V gene encodes CDR1 SGHAT and CDR2 FQDESV (reference sequence). After removal of 0 bases from V and 7 bases from J, the junction contained 6 bases not matched to a gene. The CDR3 covers 16 residues.

By frequency in the sample, this clonotype is medium-sized. This chain joins TRBV7-6 and TRBJ2-3; D is ambiguous. The germline V gene encodes CDR1 SGHVS and CDR2 FNYEAQ. The CDR3 length is 13 residues. The V gene lost 1 base and the J gene lost 4 bases, with 6 bases spanning the gap. The CDR3 sequence is CASSLGRADTQYF. CDR3 bases: TGTGCCAGCAGCTTAGGTAGGGCAGATACGCAGTATTTT.

Sample share makes this clonotype large. The chain couples TRBV6-4 to TRBJ2-3; 9 positions match TRBD1. After removal of 6 bases from V and 2 bases from J, the junction contained 6 bases not matched to a gene. The CDR3 extends over 15 amino acids. The V gene's germline CDR1 is MRHNA and CDR2 SNTAGT. CDR3 DNA sequence: TGTGCCAGCAGCCCCGGGACAGGGTCCACAGATACGCAGTATTTT. It encodes CASSPGTGSTDTQYF.

This clonotype showed up just a few times. The chain employs TRBV15 and TRBJ1-5; D remains unclear. V was trimmed by 3 bases and J by 2 bases, leaving 11 bases between them. The CDR3 sequence is 15 residues long. The germline gives CDR1 LNHNV, CDR2 YYDKDF (reference sequence). The CDR3 loop reads CATSSKRGGNQPQHF. DNA for the CDR3: TGTGCCACCAGCAGTAAACGGGGAGGCAATCAGCCCCAGCATTTT.

The table lists this clonotype with a count of one. V gene TRBV29-1 combines with J gene TRBJ2-1; the D gene is possibly TRBD1 (7 bases). This CDR3 comprises 15 residues. Trimming pared 1 base from V and 8 bases from J, leaving 18 bases between. The V gene's germline CDR1 is SQVTM and CDR2 ANQGSEA. The CDR3: CSVEAGAGRGDEQFF. DNA for the CDR3: TGCAGCGTTGAAGCCGGGGCGGGCAGGGGGGATGAGCAGTTCTTC.